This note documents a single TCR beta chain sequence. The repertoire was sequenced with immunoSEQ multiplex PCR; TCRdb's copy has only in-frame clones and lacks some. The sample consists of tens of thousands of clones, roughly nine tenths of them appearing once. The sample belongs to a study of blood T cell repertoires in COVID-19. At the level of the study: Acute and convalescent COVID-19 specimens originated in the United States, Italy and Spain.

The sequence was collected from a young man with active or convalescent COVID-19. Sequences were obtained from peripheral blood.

The CDR3 reads CASSSGQNQPQHF. CDR3 in DNA: TGCGCCAGCAGCTCCGGACAGAATCAGCCCCAGCATTTT. The chain employs TRBV5-1 and TRBJ1-5, with D possibly being TRBD1 (6 bases). The CDR3 covers 13 residues. Trimming removed 3 bases from V and 4 bases from J, with 8 bases in between. Germline V gene data show CDR1 as SGHRS and CDR2 as YFSETQ.